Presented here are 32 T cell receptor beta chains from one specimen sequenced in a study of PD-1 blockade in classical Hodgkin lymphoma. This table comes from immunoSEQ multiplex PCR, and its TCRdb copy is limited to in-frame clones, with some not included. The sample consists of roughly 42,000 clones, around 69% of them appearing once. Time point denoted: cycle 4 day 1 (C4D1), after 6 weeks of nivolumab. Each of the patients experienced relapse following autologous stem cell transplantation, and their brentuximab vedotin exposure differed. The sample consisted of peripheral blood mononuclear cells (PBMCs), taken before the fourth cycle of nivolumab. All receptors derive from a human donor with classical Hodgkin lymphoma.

CDR3 bases: TGTGCCAGCAGCGTAGCGGGACTAGCGGGGGGCCGGTCTCTAGAGACCCAGTACTTC. It yields the protein CASSVAGLAGGRSLETQYF. The rearrangement links TRBV9 to TRBJ2-5; 15 bases fit TRBD2. J gave up 4 bases and V 0 bases, and 10 bases lay outside the gene matches. Germline V gene lookup returns CDR1 SGDLS and CDR2 YYNGEE. The CDR3 is 19 amino acids.

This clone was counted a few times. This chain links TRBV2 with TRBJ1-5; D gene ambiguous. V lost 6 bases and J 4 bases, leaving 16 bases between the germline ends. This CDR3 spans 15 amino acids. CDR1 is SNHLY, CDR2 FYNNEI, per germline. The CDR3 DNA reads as TGTGCCAGCAGCCCCGACAAGGGAGGGAATCAGCCCCAGCATTTT. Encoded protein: CASSPDKGGNQPQHF.

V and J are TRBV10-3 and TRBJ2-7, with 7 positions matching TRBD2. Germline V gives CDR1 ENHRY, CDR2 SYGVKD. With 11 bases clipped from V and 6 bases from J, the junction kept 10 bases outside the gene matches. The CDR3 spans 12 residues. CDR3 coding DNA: TGTGCCGTCAAGGGAGGGGCTGGCGAGCAGTACTTC. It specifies CAVKGGAGEQYF.

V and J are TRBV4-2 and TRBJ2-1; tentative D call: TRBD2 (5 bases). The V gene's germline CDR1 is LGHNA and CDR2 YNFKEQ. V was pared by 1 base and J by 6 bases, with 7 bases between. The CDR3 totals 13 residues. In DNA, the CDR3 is TGTGCCAGCAGCCAAGTAGCGCCCAATGAGCAGTTCTTC. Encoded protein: CASSQVAPNEQFF.

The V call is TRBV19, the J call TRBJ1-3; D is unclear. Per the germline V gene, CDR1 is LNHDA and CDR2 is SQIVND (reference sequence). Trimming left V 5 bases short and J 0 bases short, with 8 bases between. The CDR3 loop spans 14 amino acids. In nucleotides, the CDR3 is TGTGCCAGTAGTTCCCAAAGCTCTGGAAACACCATATATTTT. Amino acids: CASSSQSSGNTIYF. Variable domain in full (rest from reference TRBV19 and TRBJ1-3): DGGITQSPKYLFRKEGQNVTLSCEQNLNHDAMYWYRQDPGQGLRLIYYSQIVNDFQKGDIAEGYSVSREKKESFPLTVTSAQKNPTAFYLCASSSQSSGNTIYFGEGSWLTVV.

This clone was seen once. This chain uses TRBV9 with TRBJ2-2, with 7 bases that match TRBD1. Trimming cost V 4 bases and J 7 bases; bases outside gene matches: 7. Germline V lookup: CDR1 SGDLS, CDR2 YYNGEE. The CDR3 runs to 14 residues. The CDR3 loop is CASSPVQGDGELFF. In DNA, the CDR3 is TGTGCCAGCAGCCCAGTTCAGGGGGACGGGGAGCTGTTTTTT.

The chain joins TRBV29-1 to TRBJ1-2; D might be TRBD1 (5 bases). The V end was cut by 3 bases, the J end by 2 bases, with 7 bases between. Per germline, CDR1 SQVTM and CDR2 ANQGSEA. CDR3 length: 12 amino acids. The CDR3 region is CSVDAGNYGYTF. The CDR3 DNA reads TGCAGCGTTGATGCAGGGAACTATGGCTACACCTTC.

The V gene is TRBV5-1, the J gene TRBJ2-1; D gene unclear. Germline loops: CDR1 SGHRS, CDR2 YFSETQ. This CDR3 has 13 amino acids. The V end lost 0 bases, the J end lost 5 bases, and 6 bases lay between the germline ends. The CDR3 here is CASSLGPNNEQFF. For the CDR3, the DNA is TGCGCCAGCAGCTTGGGGCCGAACAATGAGCAGTTCTTC.

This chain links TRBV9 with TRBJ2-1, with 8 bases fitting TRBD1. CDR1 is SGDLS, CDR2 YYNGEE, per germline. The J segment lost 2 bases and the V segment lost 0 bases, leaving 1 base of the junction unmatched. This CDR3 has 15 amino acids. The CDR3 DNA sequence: TGTGCCAGCAGCGTAGAACAGGGGGCCTACAATGAGCAGTTCTTC. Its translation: CASSVEQGAYNEQFF.

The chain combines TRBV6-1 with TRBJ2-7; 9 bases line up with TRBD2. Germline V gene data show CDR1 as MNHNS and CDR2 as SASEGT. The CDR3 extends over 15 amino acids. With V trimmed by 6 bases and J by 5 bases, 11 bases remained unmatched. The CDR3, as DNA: TGTGCCAGCAGCGTGACTAGCGGAAGTAGAGACGAGCAGTACTTC. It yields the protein CASSVTSGSRDEQYF.

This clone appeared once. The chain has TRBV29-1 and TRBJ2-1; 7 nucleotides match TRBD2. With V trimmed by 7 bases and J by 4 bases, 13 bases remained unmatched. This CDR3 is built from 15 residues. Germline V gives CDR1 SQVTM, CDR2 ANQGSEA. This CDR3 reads CSALLSSGPYNEQFF. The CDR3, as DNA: TGCAGCGCCCTCCTTTCTAGCGGTCCTTACAATGAGCAGTTCTTC.

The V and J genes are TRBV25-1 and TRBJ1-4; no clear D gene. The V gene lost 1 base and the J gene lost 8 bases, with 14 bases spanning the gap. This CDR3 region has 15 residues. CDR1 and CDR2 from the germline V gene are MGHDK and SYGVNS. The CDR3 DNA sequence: TGTGCCAGCAGTGAATGGGGTAGCGGTGGCGAAAAACTGTTTTTT. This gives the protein CASSEWGSGGEKLFF.

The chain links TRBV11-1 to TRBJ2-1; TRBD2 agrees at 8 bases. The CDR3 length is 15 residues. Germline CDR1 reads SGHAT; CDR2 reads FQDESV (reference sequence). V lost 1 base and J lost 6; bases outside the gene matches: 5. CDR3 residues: CASSLDAAGVNEQFF. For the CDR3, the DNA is TGTGCCAGCAGCTTAGACGCAGCGGGGGTCAATGAGCAGTTCTTC.

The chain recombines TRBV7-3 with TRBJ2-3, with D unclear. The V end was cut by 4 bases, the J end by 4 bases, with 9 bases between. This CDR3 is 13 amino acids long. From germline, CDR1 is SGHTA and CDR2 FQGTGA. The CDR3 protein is CASSSSLADTQYF. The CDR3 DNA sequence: TGTGCCAGCAGCTCCTCCCTCGCAGATACGCAGTATTTT.

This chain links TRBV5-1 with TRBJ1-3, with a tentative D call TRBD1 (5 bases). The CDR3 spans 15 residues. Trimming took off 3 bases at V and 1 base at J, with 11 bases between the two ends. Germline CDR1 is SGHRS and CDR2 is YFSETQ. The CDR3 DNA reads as TGCGCCAGCAGCTCGGGACTGTTTTCTGGAAACACCATATATTTT. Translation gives CASSSGLFSGNTIYF.

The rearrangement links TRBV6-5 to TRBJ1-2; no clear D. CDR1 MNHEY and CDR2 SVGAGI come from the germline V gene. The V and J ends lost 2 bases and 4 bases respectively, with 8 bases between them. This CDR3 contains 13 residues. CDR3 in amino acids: CASSYDTGYGYTF. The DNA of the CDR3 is TGTGCCAGCAGTTACGACACGGGCTATGGCTACACCTTC.

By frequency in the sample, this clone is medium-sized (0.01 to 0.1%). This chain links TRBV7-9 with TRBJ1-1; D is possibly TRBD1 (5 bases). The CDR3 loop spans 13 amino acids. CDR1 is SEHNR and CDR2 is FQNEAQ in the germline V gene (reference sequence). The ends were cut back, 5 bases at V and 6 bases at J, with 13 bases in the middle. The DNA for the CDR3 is TGTGCCAGCAGCATGACAGAGACCCCTGAAGCTTTCTTT. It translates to CASSMTETPEAFF.

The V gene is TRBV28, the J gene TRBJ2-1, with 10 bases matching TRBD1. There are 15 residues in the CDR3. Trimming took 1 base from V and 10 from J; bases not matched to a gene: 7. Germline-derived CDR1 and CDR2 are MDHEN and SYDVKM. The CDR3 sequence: CASSLFDRGRGEQFF. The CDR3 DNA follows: TGTGCCAGCAGTTTATTCGACAGGGGGCGCGGGGAGCAGTTCTTC.

DNA for the CDR3: TGTGCCAGCAGTTCCTCATTACACGAACCCCGGCTAGGGACAGATACGCAGTATTTT. It codes for CASSSSLHEPRLGTDTQYF. The chain is built from TRBV27 and TRBJ2-3, with unresolved D. V dropped 4 bases and J dropped 3 bases, with 26 bases sitting between them. The CDR3 is made up of 19 amino acids. Germline V CDR1 and CDR2: MNHEY, SMNVEV (reference sequence).

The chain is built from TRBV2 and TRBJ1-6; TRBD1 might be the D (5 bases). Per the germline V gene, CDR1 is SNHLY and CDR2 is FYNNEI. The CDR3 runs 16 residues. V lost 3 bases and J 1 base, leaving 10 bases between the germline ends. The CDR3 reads CASSEQGLSYNSPLHF. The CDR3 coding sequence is TGTGCCAGCAGTGAGCAGGGATTGTCCTATAATTCACCCCTCCACTTT. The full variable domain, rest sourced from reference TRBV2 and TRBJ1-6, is EPEVTQTPSHQVTQMGQEVILRCVPISNHLYFYWYRQILGQKVEFLVSFYNNEISEKSEIFDDQFSVERPDGSNFTLKIRSTKLEDSAMYFCASSEQGLSYNSPLHFGNGTRLTVT.

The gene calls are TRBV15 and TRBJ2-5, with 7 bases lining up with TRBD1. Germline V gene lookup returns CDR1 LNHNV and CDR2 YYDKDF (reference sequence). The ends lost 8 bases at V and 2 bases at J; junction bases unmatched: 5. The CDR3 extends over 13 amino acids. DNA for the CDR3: TGTGCCACCCAGGACAGGAGGCAAGAGACCCAGTACTTC. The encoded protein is CATQDRRQETQYF.

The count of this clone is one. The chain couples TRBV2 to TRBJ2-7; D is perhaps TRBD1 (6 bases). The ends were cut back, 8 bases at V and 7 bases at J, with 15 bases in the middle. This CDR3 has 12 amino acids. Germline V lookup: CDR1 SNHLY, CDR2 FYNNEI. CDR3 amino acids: CASQNPGTEQYF. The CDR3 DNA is TGTGCCAGCCAAAACCCCGGGACAGAGCAGTACTTC.

The CDR3 region has the DNA TGTGCCAGCAGTTACCGACAGGGGGCTTATGGCTACACCTTC. It translates to CASSYRQGAYGYTF. This chain connects TRBV7-8 to TRBJ1-2, with 10 bases aligning to TRBD1. Losses at the gene ends were 6 bases for V and 5 bases for J; bases not matched to a gene: 6. CDR3 length equals 14 residues. CDR1 and CDR2 (germline): SGHVS, FQNEAQ.

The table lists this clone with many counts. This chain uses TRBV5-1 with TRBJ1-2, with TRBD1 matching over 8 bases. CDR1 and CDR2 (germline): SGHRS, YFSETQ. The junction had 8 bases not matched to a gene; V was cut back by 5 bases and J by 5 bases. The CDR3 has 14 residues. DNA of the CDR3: TGCGCCAGCAGACCCGGACAGGGACTGTATGGCTACACCTTC. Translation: CASRPGQGLYGYTF.

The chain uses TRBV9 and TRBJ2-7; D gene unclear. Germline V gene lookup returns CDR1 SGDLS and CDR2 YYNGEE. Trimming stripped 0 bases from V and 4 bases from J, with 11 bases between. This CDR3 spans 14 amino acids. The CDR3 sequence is CASSVELASYEQYF. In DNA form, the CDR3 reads TGTGCCAGCAGCGTAGAGCTTGCGAGTTACGAGCAGTACTTC.

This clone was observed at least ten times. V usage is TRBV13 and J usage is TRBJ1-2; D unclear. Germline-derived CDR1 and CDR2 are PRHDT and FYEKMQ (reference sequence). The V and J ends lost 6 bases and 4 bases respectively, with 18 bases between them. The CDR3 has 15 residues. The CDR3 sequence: CASRPLSELSYGYTF. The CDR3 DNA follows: TGTGCCAGCAGACCTCTGTCAGAGCTATCCTATGGCTACACCTTC.

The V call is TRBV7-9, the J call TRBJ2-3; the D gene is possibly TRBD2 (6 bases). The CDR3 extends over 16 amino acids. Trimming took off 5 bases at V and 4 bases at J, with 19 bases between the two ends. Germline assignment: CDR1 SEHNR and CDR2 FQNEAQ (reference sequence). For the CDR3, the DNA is TGTGCCAGCAGCCGAACCCTACTAGCCGAGGCAGATACGCAGTATTTT. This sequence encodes CASSRTLLAEADTQYF.

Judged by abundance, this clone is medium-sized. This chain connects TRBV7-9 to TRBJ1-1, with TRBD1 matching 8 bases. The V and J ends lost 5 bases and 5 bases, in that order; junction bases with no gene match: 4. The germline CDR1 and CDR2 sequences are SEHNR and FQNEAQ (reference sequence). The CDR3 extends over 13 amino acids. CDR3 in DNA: TGTGCCAGCAGCCATCGACAGGGGACTGAAGCTTTCTTT. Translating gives CASSHRQGTEAFF.

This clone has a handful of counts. CDR3 region: CASSVAGMNTEAFF. In nucleotides, the CDR3 is TGTGCCAGCAGCGTAGCAGGGATGAACACTGAAGCTTTCTTT. The V call is TRBV9, the J call TRBJ1-1, with a weak D call TRBD1 (5 bases). From germline, CDR1 is SGDLS and CDR2 YYNGEE. Trimming left V 0 bases short and J 0 bases short, with 6 bases between. This CDR3 is 14 amino acids long. The full variable domain, with the rest looked up from reference TRBV9 and TRBJ1-1, is DSGVTQTPKHLITATGQRVTLRCSPRSGDLSVYWYQQSLDQGLQFLIQYYNGEERAKGNILERFSAQQFPDLHSELNLSSLELGDSALYFCASSVAGMNTEAFFGQGTRLTVV.

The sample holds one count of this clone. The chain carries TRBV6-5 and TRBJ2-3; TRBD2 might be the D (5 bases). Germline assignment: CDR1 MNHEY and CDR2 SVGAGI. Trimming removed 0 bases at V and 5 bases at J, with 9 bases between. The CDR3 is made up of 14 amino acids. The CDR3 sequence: CASSYSTSGDTQYF. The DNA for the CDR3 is TGTGCCAGCAGTTACTCGACAAGCGGAGATACGCAGTATTTT.

CDR3 sequence reads: CAWRLDDREGYGNTIYF. The CDR3 DNA reads TGTGCCTGGAGACTCGACGACAGGGAGGGATATGGAAACACCATATATTTT. The chain combines TRBV30 with TRBJ1-3; 7 bases align to TRBD1. J was trimmed by 3 bases and V by 3 bases; bases with no gene match: 14. Germline V lookup: CDR1 GTSNPN, CDR2 SVGIG (reference sequence). The CDR3 is 17 residues long.

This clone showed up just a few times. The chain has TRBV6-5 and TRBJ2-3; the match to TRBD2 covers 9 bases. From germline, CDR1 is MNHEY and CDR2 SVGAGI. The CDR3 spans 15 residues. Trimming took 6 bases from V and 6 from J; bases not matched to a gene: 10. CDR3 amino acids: CASSLAGAPGDTQYF. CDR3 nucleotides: TGTGCCAGCAGCTTAGCGGGGGCCCCCGGGGATACGCAGTATTTT.